Listed here is a single T cell receptor (beta chain). Per the original methods: Using reference gene primer amplification, nucleated cell counts were estimated. Sequenced by immunoSEQ multiplex PCR; TCRdb stores in-frame clones only, minus some. That table is the source of V, J and clone size, and D and trimming were worked out from the DNA. The table includes 150,000 to 200,000 clones, about four fifths detected once. The sample comes from a study of blood T cell repertoires in COVID-19. After removal of 4 bases from V and 3 bases from J, the junction contained 5 bases not matched to a gene. The CDR3 is 15 residues long. Germline loops: CDR1 LGHDT, CDR2 YNNKEL (reference sequence).

Sequenced: peripheral blood. The clonotype originates from a man aged 70-80 years who had recovered from COVID-19. The chain is built from TRBV3-1 (or the pseudogene TRBV3-2) and TRBJ2-3, with TRBD2 matching over 9 bases. The CDR3 DNA follows: TGTGCCAGCAGCCTGGCGGGAGGGATTACAGATACGCAGTATTTT. As protein: CASSLAGGITDTQYF.